These T cell receptor beta chains were read from a single sample in a study of T cells after posttransplantation cyclophosphamide. Clones were sequenced by immunoSEQ multiplex PCR, and TCRdb holds only the in-frame ones, with some missing. The table has 9,500 to 10,000 clones, around nine tenths seen once. Specimen: PBMCs, collected after an allogeneic stem cell transplant with a calcineurin inhibitor and methotrexate. These receptors all stem from a male patient aged 25-45 years who received an allogeneic stem cell transplant from an unrelated donor, was CMV-positive, and had no GVHD. A share of the T cells may be of graft donor origin. The CDR3 runs from the conserved cysteine through the conserved F or W. D genes are given only for firm matches. Part of the rows lack a size; the others show once, few, many or a class for expanded clones.

cdr3_nt: TGTGCCAGCAGTTCCTACAGGGGCAGGGAGCTGTTTTTT; cdr3_aa: CASSSYRGRELFF; clone_size: NA; v_call: TRBV27; d_call: TRBD1; j_call: TRBJ2-2
cdr3_nt: TGTGCCAGCAGTTCGGCAGGGGGATTACGGTATGGCTACACCTTC; cdr3_aa: CASSSAGGLRYGYTF; clone_size: NA; v_call: TRBV27; d_call: TRBD1; j_call: TRBJ1-2
cdr3_nt: TGTGCCACCAGGTTGACTAGCGGGCATTACAATGAGCAGTTCTTC; cdr3_aa: CATRLTSGHYNEQFF; clone_size: once; v_call: TRBV15; d_call: TRBD2; j_call: TRBJ2-1
cdr3_nt: TGTGCCAGCAGCGTTCAACTAGCGGGAGGGTGGGCTGAGCAGTTCTTC; cdr3_aa: CASSVQLAGGWAEQFF; clone_size: NA; v_call: TRBV9; d_call: TRBD2; j_call: TRBJ2-1
cdr3_nt: TGTGCCAGCAGCCCAACGGGCACTGAAGCTTTCTTT; cdr3_aa: CASSPTGTEAFF; clone_size: NA; v_call: TRBV5-6; d_call: NA; j_call: TRBJ1-1
cdr3_nt: TGTGCCAGCACTACAATAGAGGTCACTGAAGCTTTCTTT; cdr3_aa: CASTTIEVTEAFF; clone_size: few; v_call: TRBV7-9; d_call: NA; j_call: TRBJ1-1
cdr3_nt: TGTGCCAGCAGTAGCGAGGGTGGTCAGCCCCAGCATTTT; cdr3_aa: CASSSEGGQPQHF; clone_size: NA; v_call: TRBV6-1; d_call: NA; j_call: TRBJ1-5
cdr3_nt: TGTGCCAGCAGCTTAGTTCGGGGGGCCTCCTACGAGCAGTACTTC; cdr3_aa: CASSLVRGASYEQYF; clone_size: NA; v_call: TRBV7-2; d_call: NA; j_call: TRBJ2-7
cdr3_nt: TGCGCCAGCAGCTTCGACAGGTTGAACACTGAAGCTTTCTTT; cdr3_aa: CASSFDRLNTEAFF; clone_size: NA; v_call: TRBV5-1; d_call: NA; j_call: TRBJ1-1
cdr3_nt: TGTGCCAGCAGCTTGCGACAGTTTCCCTACGAGCAGTACTTC; cdr3_aa: CASSLRQFPYEQYF; clone_size: NA; v_call: TRBV5-8; d_call: NA; j_call: TRBJ2-7
cdr3_nt: TGTGCCATCACTGGACAGGGGTCCGCCAACTATGGCTACACCTTC; cdr3_aa: CAITGQGSANYGYTF; clone_size: NA; v_call: TRBV10-3; d_call: TRBD1; j_call: TRBJ1-2
cdr3_nt: TGTGCCAGCAGCCGAGACGGGGGAGGGTCAGATACGCAGTATTTT; cdr3_aa: CASSRDGGGSDTQYF; clone_size: NA; v_call: TRBV11-1; d_call: TRBD2; j_call: TRBJ2-3
cdr3_nt: TGCGCCAGCAGCTTGGGGATCTGGGCGCCTTCTAGCACAGATACGCAGTATTTT; cdr3_aa: CASSLGIWAPSSTDTQYF; clone_size: NA; v_call: TRBV5-1; d_call: NA; j_call: TRBJ2-3
cdr3_nt: TGTGCCAGCAGTAGAACCGGGACACCCGAGTTCTTC; cdr3_aa: CASSRTGTPEFF; clone_size: NA; v_call: TRBV6-5; d_call: NA; j_call: TRBJ2-1
cdr3_nt: TGTGCCAGCAGCTCCCGTGAAAAACTGTTTTTT; cdr3_aa: CASSSREKLFF; clone_size: NA; v_call: TRBV7-9; d_call: NA; j_call: TRBJ1-4
cdr3_nt: TGTGCCAGCAGCCCCCCTCCGGAGCTGTTTTTT; cdr3_aa: CASSPPPELFF; clone_size: once; v_call: TRBV7-2; d_call: NA; j_call: TRBJ2-2